This entry lists 18 T cell receptor beta chains sequenced from one sample in a study of cytotoxic CD8 clonotypes in ibrutinib-treated CLL. Sequencing used immunoSEQ multiplex PCR; TCRdb keeps in-frame clones, though not all of them. Seen here are 35,000 to 40,000 clones, about 50% observed once, and the top ten hold 15% to 20%. The sequencing used PBMCs, collected before ibrutinib treatment. The receptor set was obtained from a human donor with chronic lymphocytic leukemia.

The chain carries TRBV2 and TRBJ2-7; 8 bases are a match to TRBD2. The CDR3 is 16 residues long. V was pared by 0 bases and J by 2 bases, with 6 bases of the junction left unmatched. Germline assignment: CDR1 SNHLY and CDR2 FYNNEI. The CDR3, as DNA: TGTGCCAGCAGTGAAGCGCTGGGACTAGGCCCCTACGAGCAGTACTTC. It specifies CASSEALGLGPYEQYF.

The V gene is TRBV5-1, the J gene TRBJ2-3; 12 positions agree with TRBD2. J was trimmed by 4 bases and V by 0 bases; bases with no gene match: 3. This CDR3 spans 16 amino acids. CDR1 is SGHRS, CDR2 YFSETQ, per germline. The CDR3: CASSLAASGGADTQYF. CDR3 bases: TGCGCCAGCAGCTTGGCGGCTAGCGGGGGGGCAGATACGCAGTATTTT.

This clone was seen a handful of times. V usage is TRBV19 and J usage is TRBJ1-5; D is ambiguous. V lost 5 bases and J 6 bases, leaving 11 bases between the germline ends. Germline V gene sequence: CDR1 LNHDA, CDR2 SQIVND (reference sequence). This CDR3 comprises 13 residues. The CDR3 DNA sequence: TGTGCCAGTAGTCGGGCAAACACTCAGCCCCAGCATTTT. Its protein is CASSRANTQPQHF.

The CDR3 sequence: CASRRGWTNEKLFF. Here the CDR3 DNA reads TGTGCCAGCAGGAGAGGGTGGACTAATGAAAAACTGTTTTTT. The J gene is TRBJ1-4, the V gene TRBV6-5; D is uncertain. V lost 6 bases and J lost 2, with 10 bases in between. Looked up from germline, CDR1 is MNHEY and CDR2 is SVGAGI. This CDR3 has 14 residues.

The chain carries TRBV7-3 and TRBJ2-2, with D unresolved. V gave up 3 bases and J gave up 4 bases, with 6 bases separating them. The CDR3 has 13 amino acids. Germline V lookup: CDR1 SGHTA, CDR2 FQGTGA. As DNA, the CDR3 is TGTGCCAGCAGCTTCCTTTTCACCGGGGAGCTGTTTTTT. It yields the protein CASSFLFTGELFF.

The CDR3 here is CSVAQSGEQYF. CDR3 coding DNA: TGCAGCGTTGCACAGAGCGGCGAGCAGTACTTC. V gene TRBV29-1 combines with J gene TRBJ2-7; perhaps TRBD2 as D (5 bases). In germline, CDR1 is SQVTM, CDR2 ANQGSEA. The V end was cut by 4 bases, the J end by 6 bases, with 10 bases between. The CDR3 is 11 amino acids.

The gene calls are TRBV2 and TRBJ1-5; TRBD1 agrees at 11 bases. The CDR3 length is 16 residues. V trimming: 8 bases; J trimming: 0 bases; junction bases outside the gene matches: 6. Germline CDR1 reads SNHLY; CDR2 reads FYNNEI. This chain's CDR3 is CASSRDRGYSNQPQHF. The CDR3 nucleotides read TGTGCCAGCTCCCGGGACAGGGGGTATAGCAATCAGCCCCAGCATTTT.

The CDR3, as DNA: TGCGCCAGCAGCTTAGAAGTTGGGGGACAGGGCTATGGCTACACCTTC. It codes for CASSLEVGGQGYGYTF. This chain links TRBV5-1 with TRBJ1-2, with 9 bases fitting TRBD1. V shed 2 bases and J 4 bases; nucleotides not matched to a gene: 9. CDR3 size: 16 residues. Germline CDR1 is SGHRS and CDR2 is YFSETQ.

V gene TRBV19 combines with J gene TRBJ2-7; D may be TRBD1 or TRBD2 (6 bases each). The V gene lost 9 bases and the J gene lost 6 bases, with 12 bases spanning the gap. Germline V gives CDR1 LNHDA, CDR2 SQIVND (reference sequence). The CDR3 totals 11 residues. The CDR3 DNA follows: TGTGCCAGCGTACAGGGACTCGAGCAGTACTTC. This codes for CASVQGLEQYF.

The table lists this clone with a few counts. V and J are TRBV2 and TRBJ1-1, with TRBD1 as a possible D gene (5 bases). Trimming removed 6 bases at V and 2 bases at J, with 10 bases between. In germline, CDR1 is SNHLY, CDR2 FYNNEI. The CDR3 has 13 amino acids. CDR3 sequence (DNA): TGTGCCAGCAGCGTGGACACCAACACTGAAGCTTTCTTT. Translated, it gives CASSVDTNTEAFF.

The chain uses TRBV4-1 and TRBJ2-3; D perhaps matches TRBD1 (6 bases). There are 16 residues in the CDR3. CDR1 and CDR2 from the germline V gene are MGHRA and YSYEKL. V lost 4 bases, J lost 3 bases, and 17 bases lay in between. The CDR3 spells CASSRQPSGTTDTQYF. The CDR3 region has the DNA TGCGCCAGCAGCCGACAACCCTCCGGGACAACAGATACGCAGTATTTT.

The chain couples TRBV6-1 to TRBJ2-7, with D possibly matching TRBD1 (5 bases). The CDR3 loop spans 13 amino acids. Trimming left V 5 bases short and J 0 bases short, with 8 bases between. Germline lookup yields CDR1 MNHNS and CDR2 SASEGT. CDR3 in amino acids: CASSSTVSYEQYF. CDR3 in DNA: TGTGCCAGCAGTTCGACAGTCTCCTACGAGCAGTACTTC.

This clone was recorded a few times. This chain uses TRBV29-1 with TRBJ1-2; D call uncertain. Per germline, CDR1 SQVTM and CDR2 ANQGSEA. The CDR3 is 14 residues long. With 6 bases removed from V and 7 bases from J, the gap between germline ends came to 21 bases. Here the CDR3 reads CSVAEGTVLAGYTF. In DNA form, the CDR3 reads TGCAGCGTGGCAGAGGGCACGGTGCTTGCTGGCTACACCTTC. The variable domain in full, completed from reference TRBV29-1 and TRBJ1-2, reads SAVISQKPSRDICQRGTSLTIQCQVDSQVTMMFWYRQQPGQSLTLIATANQGSEATYESGFVIDKFPISRPNLTFSTLTVSNMSPEDSSIYLCSVAEGTVLAGYTFGSGTRLTVV.

The CDR3 coding sequence is TGTGCCAGCAGTGAACAGGGTTCTCTCTACGAGCAGTACTTC. It translates to CASSEQGSLYEQYF. The chain couples TRBV2 to TRBJ2-7; TRBD1 might be the D (5 bases). The CDR3 loop spans 14 amino acids. V gave up 2 bases and J gave up 3 bases, with 11 bases separating them. Germline CDR1 is SNHLY and CDR2 is FYNNEI. The whole variable domain, remainder taken from reference TRBV2 and TRBJ2-7, is EPEVTQTPSHQVTQMGQEVILRCVPISNHLYFYWYRQILGQKVEFLVSFYNNEISEKSEIFDDQFSVERPDGSNFTLKIRSTKLEDSAMYFCASSEQGSLYEQYFGPGTRLTVT.

The chain employs TRBV18 and TRBJ2-1; D uncertain. The ends were cut back, 10 bases at V and 3 bases at J, with 10 bases in the middle. The CDR3 consists of 12 residues. Germline-derived CDR1 and CDR2 are KGHSH and LQKENI. In DNA form, the CDR3 reads TGTGCCACCTCGGACGGCTACAATGAGCAGTTCTTC. Its protein product is CATSDGYNEQFF.

This clone was counted once. This rearrangement joins TRBV18 to TRBJ2-5, with D tentatively TRBD2 (7 bases). The CDR3 consists of 18 residues. Trimming cost V 2 bases and J 1 base, with 20 bases left between them. From germline, CDR1 is KGHSH and CDR2 LQKENI. The CDR3 sequence: CASSPKGGGTPSQETQYF. The CDR3 DNA reads TGTGCCAGCTCACCAAAAGGGGGAGGGACACCTTCCCAAGAGACCCAGTACTTC. The whole variable domain, filled in from reference TRBV18 and TRBJ2-5, reads NAGVMQNPRHLVRRRGQEARLRCSPMKGHSHVYWYRQLPEEGLKFMVYLQKENIIDESGMPKERFSAEFPKEGPSILRIQQVVRGDSAAYFCASSPKGGGTPSQETQYFGPGTRLLVL.

The gene calls are TRBV27 and TRBJ1-2; D unresolved. V dropped 5 bases and J dropped 4 bases, with 11 bases sitting between them. The CDR3 covers 13 residues. Germline assignment: CDR1 MNHEY and CDR2 SMNVEV (reference sequence). CDR3 amino acids: CASSLAGFYGYTF. The DNA for the CDR3 is TGTGCCAGCAGTCTGGCGGGATTCTATGGCTACACCTTC.

The chain has TRBV9 and TRBJ1-6; no clear D. The CDR3 sequence is 14 residues long. The germline CDR1 and CDR2 sequences are SGDLS and YYNGEE. The V and J ends lost 0 bases and 10 bases respectively, with 11 bases between them. The CDR3, as DNA: TGTGCCAGCAGCGTAGCCGGATCGGAATCACCCCTCCACTTT. Residues: CASSVAGSESPLHF. The full variable domain, completed using reference TRBV9 and TRBJ1-6, is DSGVTQTPKHLITATGQRVTLRCSPRSGDLSVYWYQQSLDQGLQFLIQYYNGEERAKGNILERFSAQQFPDLHSELNLSSLELGDSALYFCASSVAGSESPLHFGNGTRLTVT.